The 4 T cell receptor beta chains below were found in one sample sequenced in a study of blood T cell repertoires in COVID-19. Generated by immunoSEQ multiplex PCR, the TCRdb table keeps only in-frame clones and is missing some. The sample holds around 98,000 clones, 70% to 85% seen once. The sample comprised peripheral blood. The origin of the receptors is a man in his 70s with active or convalescent COVID-19.

The CDR3 DNA follows: TGTGCCAGCTCACCGGGACAGGGGTTAAACGAGCAGTACTTC. Residues: CASSPGQGLNEQYF. The V gene is TRBV18, the J gene TRBJ2-7, with 10 positions matching TRBD1. Trimming removed 3 bases from V and 5 bases from J; junction bases left unmatched: 4. This CDR3 is 14 amino acids long. Germline CDR1 reads KGHSH; CDR2 reads LQKENI.

The chain recombines TRBV18 with TRBJ2-1; 13 nucleotides match TRBD2. This CDR3 region has 17 residues. From germline, CDR1 is KGHSH and CDR2 LQKENI. The trim removed 2 bases at V and 9 bases at J, leaving 10 bases unmatched. The CDR3 here is CASSPRPGLAGIGEQFF. For the CDR3, the DNA is TGTGCCAGCTCACCAAGGCCGGGACTAGCGGGGATCGGTGAGCAGTTCTTC.

This chain links TRBV5-1 with TRBJ2-1, with D maybe TRBD2 (5 bases). The germline V gene has CDR1 SGHRS and CDR2 YFSETQ. The CDR3 runs to 13 residues. Trimming shortened V by 3 bases and J by 8 bases, and 12 bases separated the two germline ends. In nucleotides, the CDR3 is TGCGCCAGCAGCTCCCGGGGTAGCGATGAGCAGTTCTTC. This gives the protein CASSSRGSDEQFF.

The rearrangement uses TRBV10-3 and TRBJ2-5, with 12 bases aligning to TRBD2. J gave up 4 bases and V 2 bases, and 11 bases lay outside the gene matches. The CDR3 extends over 18 amino acids. Germline values: CDR1 ENHRY, CDR2 SYGVKD. The CDR3: CAISEQPPSGGAGETQYF. DNA for the CDR3: TGTGCCATCAGTGAGCAACCTCCTAGCGGGGGGGCCGGAGAGACCCAGTACTTC.